Below are 8 T cell receptor beta chains sequenced from a single sample in a study of blood T cell repertoires in COVID-19. Measured with immunoSEQ multiplex PCR; TCRdb has only the in-frame clones, and not every one. The data contain 100,000 to 150,000 clones, around 80% of them singletons. The material sequenced was peripheral blood. These receptors were taken from an older woman with acute or convalescent COVID-19.

V usage is TRBV6-5 and J usage is TRBJ1-2, with 7 bases lining up with TRBD1. The CDR3 spans 14 residues. The germline V gene encodes CDR1 MNHEY and CDR2 SVGAGI. After removal of 5 bases from V and 3 bases from J, the junction contained 6 bases not matched to a gene. The CDR3 protein is CASSRDRADYGYTF. Written as DNA, the CDR3 is TGTGCCAGCAGTCGCGACAGGGCCGACTATGGCTACACCTTC.

The chain couples TRBV2 to TRBJ1-6; D may be TRBD1 (5 bases). Trimming stripped 8 bases from V and 9 bases from J, with 14 bases between. From germline, CDR1 is SNHLY and CDR2 FYNNEI. The CDR3 contains 13 residues. The CDR3, as DNA: TGTGCCAGCTCACCGGGGACTCGTTCACCCCTCCACTTT. Translated, it gives CASSPGTRSPLHF.

This clone was detected only once. The V call is TRBV18, the J call TRBJ2-7; 7 nucleotides match TRBD1. The J segment lost 7 bases and the V segment lost 3 bases, leaving 12 bases of the junction unmatched. Germline loops: CDR1 KGHSH, CDR2 LQKENI. CDR3 size: 15 residues. The CDR3 DNA sequence: TGTGCCAGCTCACCGATGGACAGGCAAACTGAGGAGCAGTACTTC. Translating it yields CASSPMDRQTEEQYF. The complete variable domain, with remaining parts taken from reference TRBV18 and TRBJ2-7, reads NAGVMQNPRHLVRRRGQEARLRCSPMKGHSHVYWYRQLPEEGLKFMVYLQKENIIDESGMPKERFSAEFPKEGPSILRIQQVVRGDSAAYFCASSPMDRQTEEQYFGPGTRLTVT.

Remarks on this clone: This CDR3 is also generated by other DNA sequences in the sample. The J gene is TRBJ1-2, the V gene TRBV18, with TRBD1 identical over 7 bases. CDR1 and CDR2 (germline): KGHSH, LQKENI. CDR3 length: 15 residues. V lost 3 bases, J lost 2 bases, and 6 bases stayed unmatched. This chain's CDR3 is CASSPPGQRNYGYTF. In DNA, the CDR3 is TGTGCCAGCTCACCCCCGGGACAGAGGAACTATGGCTACACCTTC.

The V gene is TRBV5-1, the J gene TRBJ2-3; 8 bases align to TRBD2. V lost 7 bases and J lost 3; bases outside the gene matches: 7. Germline V lookup: CDR1 SGHRS, CDR2 YFSETQ. This CDR3 has 14 amino acids. DNA for the CDR3: TGCGCCAGCGGTCCGGGGGGGAGAACAGATACGCAGTATTTT. It yields the protein CASGPGGRTDTQYF.

The CDR3 protein is CASSLGTGGETQYF. CDR3 bases: TGCGCCAGCAGCTTAGGGACAGGGGGAGAGACCCAGTACTTC. J is TRBJ2-5 and V is TRBV5-1; 11 bases line up with TRBD1. J was trimmed by 4 bases and V by 2 bases; bases with no gene match: 1. Germline lookup yields CDR1 SGHRS and CDR2 YFSETQ. The CDR3 sequence is 14 residues long. The complete variable domain, with remaining parts taken from reference TRBV5-1 and TRBJ2-5, reads KAGVTQTPRYLIKTRGQQVTLSCSPISGHRSVSWYQQTPGQGLQFLFEYFSETQRNKGNFPGRFSGRQFSNSRSEMNVSTLELGDSALYLCASSLGTGGETQYFGPGTRLLVL.

V usage is TRBV19 and J usage is TRBJ1-5; 9 bases map to TRBD1. The CDR3 has 18 amino acids. V shed 3 bases and J 7 bases; nucleotides not matched to a gene: 16. CDR1 LNHDA and CDR2 SQIVND come from the germline V gene (reference sequence). The CDR3: CASSIGTGLGTGKQPQHF. The CDR3 region has the DNA TGTGCCAGTAGTATCGGGACAGGGTTAGGGACTGGAAAGCAGCCCCAGCATTTT.

This rearrangement joins TRBV30 to TRBJ1-1; perhaps TRBD1 as D (5 bases). The CDR3 is 13 amino acids. Germline V lookup: CDR1 GTSNPN, CDR2 SVGIG (reference sequence). V gave up 7 bases and J gave up 5 bases, with 17 bases separating them. DNA of the CDR3: TGTGCCTTAGGACACCTCGAGAGGACTGAAGCTTTCTTT. Its translation is CALGHLERTEAFF.